The 2 T cell receptor beta chains below come from one sample, sequenced in a study of regulatory T cells in long-lasting Graves disease (dated by TCRdb to the early 2020s). Reading the label with the study, this specimen's time point is: newly diagnosed GD, antithyroid drugs for less than 3 months. For both TCR sequencing and RNA sequencing, RNA was extracted from PBMCs using TRIzol. The protocol used for the library was multiplex PCR. Sequencing was performed on an Illumina HiSeq 4000. iRepertoire HTBI primers and Arm-PCR amplification of CDR3 regions were used to construct TCR beta libraries. TCRdb trimmed the raw reads at Q25, called clones with MiXCR and kept productive beta chains. For every CDR3 protein sequence, its rows merge into one entry that carries the most common genes and DNA. This sample gives 500,000 to 700,000 distinct CDR3 sequences in total; under 20% of them show up just once. Together, the top ten hold under 20% of the sample.

These data were also reused for a study on T cells in Graves' hyperthyroidism and ophthalmopathy.

The sample here was peripheral blood mononuclear cells (PBMCs), taken at new diagnosis, from a patient treated with antithyroid drugs. The receptors derive from a woman in her 30s with Graves disease. Donor details come from another sample of the same person, matched by shared clones.

This clonotype was observed at least ten times. The rearrangement links TRBV27 to TRBJ1-6; TRBD1 agrees at 8 bases. This CDR3 is built from 14 residues. V shed 6 bases and J 9 bases; nucleotides not matched to a gene: 7. The germline V gene encodes CDR1 MNHEY and CDR2 SMNVEV (reference sequence). The CDR3 reads CASRSPDRVSPLHF. CDR3 in DNA: TGTGCCAGCAGATCCCCGGACAGGGTTTCACCCCTCCACTTT.

V gene TRBV5-6 combines with J gene TRBJ2-1, with 14 positions matching TRBD2. The CDR3 is made up of 16 amino acids. Unmatched junction bases numbered 7, after V lost 4 bases and J lost 7 bases. CDR1 is SGHDT, CDR2 YYEEEE, per germline. CDR3 sequence: CASSEYGLAGGNEQFF. CDR3 bases: TGTGCCAGCAGCGAATACGGACTAGCGGGAGGAAATGAGCAGTTCTTC.